Presented here are 29 T cell receptor beta chains from one specimen sequenced in a study of CD8 T cells in ankylosing spondylitis. Study observations and caveats: Ankylosing spondylitis blood appeared to be characterized by a TCR beta motif of 7 to 9 highly homologous variants.

Their antigen targets remain unknown. TCRdb used MiXCR to reprocess the 5' RACE reads, holding one entry per CDR3 protein. The sample has hundreds of thousands of distinct CDR3 sequences; 25% to 30% are singletons. The specimen was blood, either unsorted or a sorted T cell fraction (not recorded which). Receptors originate from a male donor with ankylosing spondylitis.

The J gene is TRBJ2-3, the V gene TRBV27; no definite D call. This CDR3 has 13 amino acids. The germline V gene has CDR1 MNHEY and CDR2 SMNVEV (reference sequence). The V end lost 2 bases, the J end lost 5 bases, and 8 bases lay between the germline ends. The CDR3 nucleotides are TGTGCCAGCAGTTTAGAACGGCGAGATACGCAGTATTTT. Protein sequence: CASSLERRDTQYF.

This clonotype was picked up a small number of times. V usage is TRBV5-1 and J usage is TRBJ1-4, with 8 bases lining up with TRBD1. The CDR3 is 15 residues long. Trimming at V came to 4 bases and at J to 4 bases, leaving 6 bases not matched to a gene. Looked up from germline, CDR1 is SGHRS and CDR2 is YFSETQ. The CDR3 nucleotides read TGCGCCAGCAGCATATCCGGACAGGGTAATGAAAAACTGTTTTTT. Its protein product is CASSISGQGNEKLFF.

The CDR3: CAIGSGPARSTGELFF. CDR3 DNA: TGTGCCATCGGTAGTGGGCCAGCTCGGTCCACCGGGGAGCTGTTTTTT. The chain carries TRBV10-3 and TRBJ2-2; D ambiguous. V was clipped by 8 bases and J by 4 bases, with 20 bases between them. The CDR3 contains 16 residues. Germline CDR1 ENHRY, CDR2 SYGVKD.

A few counts support this clonotype. The V and J genes are TRBV7-9 and TRBJ1-4; D is undetermined. The CDR3 loop spans 11 amino acids. V lost 2 bases, J lost 6 bases, and 1 base lay in between. Germline loops: CDR1 SEHNR, CDR2 FQNEAQ (reference sequence). CDR3 region: CASSLYEKLFF. The CDR3 DNA reads TGTGCCAGCAGCTTATATGAAAAACTGTTTTTT.

The chain employs TRBV5-1 and TRBJ1-1, with no clear D. The CDR3 totals 15 residues. Germline CDR1 and CDR2: SGHRS and YFSETQ. Trimming left V 5 bases short and J 3 bases short, with 17 bases between. The CDR3, as DNA: TGCGCCAGCAGGACCGATCCGGATGGGGACACTGAAGCTTTCTTT. Residues: CASRTDPDGDTEAFF. The complete variable domain, with remaining parts taken from reference TRBV5-1 and TRBJ1-1, reads KAGVTQTPRYLIKTRGQQVTLSCSPISGHRSVSWYQQTPGQGLQFLFEYFSETQRNKGNFPGRFSGRQFSNSRSEMNVSTLELGDSALYLCASRTDPDGDTEAFFGQGTRLTVV.

The V and J genes are TRBV11-2 and TRBJ2-7; 15 bases are a match to TRBD2. V was clipped by 6 bases and J by 6 bases; unmatched bases: 0. The germline gives CDR1 SGHAT, CDR2 FQNNGV. The CDR3 spans 13 residues. This chain's CDR3 is CASRGLAGGEQYV. The CDR3 nucleotides read TGTGCCAGCAGGGGACTAGCGGGAGGCGAGCAGTACGTC.

In this sample, this clonotype turned up a few times. The genes are TRBV5-1 and TRBJ2-7, with D perhaps matching TRBD1 (5 bases). CDR1 and CDR2 from the germline V gene are SGHRS and YFSETQ. Trimming left V 4 bases short and J 0 bases short, with 17 bases between. The CDR3 is 16 amino acids. The CDR3 sequence: CASSVLQGVASYEQYF. The CDR3 coding sequence is TGCGCCAGCAGCGTATTACAAGGGGTCGCCTCCTACGAGCAGTACTTC.

The V and J genes are TRBV20-1 and TRBJ2-2; D is undetermined. This CDR3 is 16 amino acids long. V gave up 0 bases and J gave up 2 bases, with 13 bases separating them. From germline, CDR1 is DFQATT and CDR2 SNEGSKA (reference sequence). CDR3 amino acids: CSARDFWATNTGELFF. The CDR3 DNA sequence: TGCAGTGCTAGAGATTTTTGGGCTACCAACACCGGGGAGCTGTTTTTT.

This chain uses TRBV11-1 with TRBJ1-1; TRBD1 might be the D (5 bases). The CDR3 has 13 residues. Trimming took 5 bases from V and 5 from J, leaving 12 bases between them. The V gene's germline CDR1 is SGHAT and CDR2 FQDESV (reference sequence). The CDR3 sequence is CASSRPGRTEAFF. The CDR3 DNA is TGTGCCAGCAGCCGTCCAGGGCGTACTGAAGCTTTCTTT.

The table lists this clonotype with a few counts. The V call is TRBV10-3, the J call TRBJ1-3; D is uncertain. CDR1 and CDR2 (germline): ENHRY, SYGVKD. This CDR3 spans 15 amino acids. Trimming took 0 bases from V and 3 from J, leaving 9 bases between them. The CDR3 sequence is CAISESRDLGNTIYF. The CDR3 nucleotides are TGTGCCATCAGTGAGTCCAGAGACCTTGGAAACACCATATATTTT.

The gene calls are TRBV3-1 and TRBJ2-1, with D possibly being TRBD1 or TRBD2 (6 bases each). The ends were cut back, 4 bases at V and 2 bases at J, with 18 bases in the middle. The CDR3 runs 17 residues. The germline CDR1 and CDR2 sequences are LGHDT and YNNKEL (reference sequence). CDR3 bases: TGTGCCAGCAGCCTGGGACTGTCCAGGGGTGCCTACAATGAGCAGTTCTTC. Residues: CASSLGLSRGAYNEQFF.

This clonotype appeared a few times. The CDR3 is CASSWKGTANTEAFF. The CDR3 nucleotides read TGCGCCAGCAGCTGGAAAGGGACGGCGAACACTGAAGCTTTCTTT. This chain joins TRBV5-1 and TRBJ1-1; weak D call: TRBD1 (5 bases). V was trimmed by 3 bases and J by 1 base, leaving 13 bases between them. The CDR3 totals 15 residues. Germline V lookup: CDR1 SGHRS, CDR2 YFSETQ.

This clonotype was counted only a few times. The chain uses TRBV20-1 and TRBJ2-3; TRBD2 aligns across 12 bases. The CDR3 is made up of 18 amino acids. Trimming at V came to 0 bases and at J to 4 bases, leaving 11 bases not matched to a gene. Germline CDR1 and CDR2: DFQATT and SNEGSKA (reference sequence). This CDR3 is CSARDAGLAGRGSDTQYF. The CDR3 DNA reads as TGCAGTGCTAGAGATGCCGGACTAGCGGGGAGAGGCTCAGATACGCAGTATTTT.

The CDR3 DNA reads as TGTGCCAGCAGCGGGGACGGAATGAACACTGAAGCTTTCTTT. Its translation is CASSGDGMNTEAFF. The chain joins TRBV6-1 to TRBJ1-1, with D possibly matching TRBD1 (5 bases). This CDR3 region has 14 residues. From germline, CDR1 is MNHNS and CDR2 SASEGT. Trimming took off 6 bases at V and 0 bases at J, with 11 bases between the two ends.

CDR3 in amino acids: CSAVREGSETQYF. CDR3 DNA: TGCAGTGCTGTCCGGGAGGGGTCAGAGACCCAGTACTTC. The chain links TRBV20-1 to TRBJ2-5; 8 bases are shared with TRBD2. Germline-derived CDR1 and CDR2 are DFQATT and SNEGSKA (reference sequence). The CDR3 runs to 13 residues. The trim removed 5 bases at V and 4 bases at J, leaving 6 bases unmatched.

The chain employs TRBV13 and TRBJ2-7, with 7 bases aligning to TRBD2. CDR3 size: 15 residues. CDR1 PRHDT and CDR2 FYEKMQ come from the germline V gene (reference sequence). V lost 2 bases, J lost 6 bases, and 10 bases stayed unmatched. DNA of the CDR3: TGTGCCAGCAGCTTAATTGGCGGGAGCGAGTGCGAGCAGTACGTC. Residues: CASSLIGGSECEQYV.

This clonotype was seen a handful of times. The chain has TRBV20-1 and TRBJ2-2; D is perhaps TRBD1 or TRBD2 (5 bases each). This CDR3 region has 15 residues. V was trimmed by 5 bases and J by 2 bases, leaving 15 bases between them. CDR1 DFQATT and CDR2 SNEGSKA come from the germline V gene (reference sequence). CDR3 amino acids: CSARNRDLNTGELFF. The CDR3 nucleotides read TGCAGTGCTCGGAACCGGGACCTTAACACCGGGGAGCTGTTTTTT.

At least ten counts were recorded for this clonotype. The chain combines TRBV5-6 with TRBJ2-1; maybe TRBD2 (5 bases). Germline V gene lookup returns CDR1 SGHDT and CDR2 YYEEEE. The CDR3 contains 16 residues. V dropped 4 bases and J dropped 0 bases, with 14 bases sitting between them. CDR3 in DNA: TGTGCCAGCAGCCACCGTGTGGGGAGCTCCTACAATGAGCAGTTCTTC. Its protein is CASSHRVGSSYNEQFF. Together with reference TRBV5-6 and TRBJ2-1, the CDR3 gives the full variable domain: DAGVTQSPTHLIKTRGQQVTLRCSPKSGHDTVSWYQQALGQGPQFIFQYYEEEERQRGNFPDRFSGHQFPNYSSELNVNALLLGDSALYLCASSHRVGSSYNEQFFGPGTRLTVL.

This chain links TRBV12-3 or TRBV12-4 with TRBJ2-1; D is possibly TRBD1 or TRBD2 (5 bases each). The ends were cut back, 6 bases at V and 9 bases at J, with 15 bases in the middle. CDR3 size: 13 residues. The CDR3 region has the DNA TGTGCCAGCAGCTTTTTGGGGGACGGTGAGCAGTTCTTC. Protein product: CASSFLGDGEQFF.

The chain carries TRBV7-9 and TRBJ2-5; 7 positions agree with TRBD1. J gave up 5 bases and V 4 bases, and 7 bases lay outside the gene matches. Germline V CDR1 and CDR2: SEHNR, FQNEAQ (reference sequence). The CDR3 spans 14 residues. CDR3 loop: CASSSSRGMETQYF. Written as DNA, the CDR3 is TGTGCCAGCAGCTCTAGCAGGGGGATGGAGACCCAGTACTTC.

This chain links TRBV7-8 with TRBJ2-2; 7 positions match TRBD2. The germline CDR1 and CDR2 sequences are SGHVS and FQNEAQ. This CDR3 is built from 17 residues. Trimming took 6 bases from V and 5 from J; bases not matched to a gene: 15. CDR3: CASRSLQIGRSTGELFF. The CDR3 nucleotides are TGTGCCAGCAGGTCACTTCAAATCGGGAGGAGTACCGGGGAGCTGTTTTTT.

This clonotype was seen more than once but under ten times. The chain combines TRBV5-1 with TRBJ1-5; D gene unclear. The V end lost 0 bases, the J end lost 6 bases, and 7 bases lay between the germline ends. Germline lookup yields CDR1 SGHRS and CDR2 YFSETQ. This CDR3 contains 13 residues. CDR3 nucleotides: TGCGCCAGCAGCTTGGCCGAGAGTCAGCCCCAGCATTTT. It yields the protein CASSLAESQPQHF.

This clonotype was observed a few times. CDR3 in amino acids: CASSSLGLWEVRSYNEQFF. CDR3 sequence (DNA): TGTGCCAGCAGCTCCCTAGGACTCTGGGAGGTAAGGTCCTACAATGAGCAGTTCTTC. This rearrangement joins TRBV11-1 to TRBJ2-1; tentative D call: TRBD2 (6 bases). In germline, CDR1 is SGHAT, CDR2 FQDESV (reference sequence). The length of the CDR3 is 19 residues. The V gene lost 4 bases and the J gene lost 1 base, with 23 bases spanning the gap.

This clonotype was observed a few times. Since the CDR3 does not end with the conserved phenylalanine or tryptophan, this likely comes from a read error. The DNA is omitted, as the CDR3 cannot be located on it reliably, and the CDR3 follows TCRdb's listing. V is TRBV6-5 and J is TRBJ2-3. The CDR3 length equals 11 residues, ends included. The germline V gene encodes CDR1 MNHEY and CDR2 SVGAGI. The CDR3 is CASSYSRARSK.

V gene TRBV20-1 combines with J gene TRBJ2-1, with 7 bases that match TRBD2. This CDR3 contains 14 residues. Germline values: CDR1 DFQATT, CDR2 SNEGSKA (reference sequence). V shed 7 bases, J shed 1 base, and the junction held 7 bases outside the gene matches. Here the CDR3 reads CSGSGRASYNEQFF. CDR3 nucleotide sequence: TGCAGTGGTAGCGGGCGAGCGTCCTACAATGAGCAGTTCTTC.

This clonotype was detected many times. The V gene is TRBV12-3 or TRBV12-4, the J gene TRBJ1-5; D is unresolved. Trimming removed 1 base at V and 6 bases at J, with 7 bases between. The CDR3 runs to 13 residues. This CDR3 is CASSLDGVQPQHF. The CDR3 DNA sequence: TGTGCCAGCAGTTTAGATGGAGTTCAGCCCCAGCATTTT.

This clonotype was detected ten times or more. The chain joins TRBV20-1 to TRBJ2-1; TRBD2 might be the D (6 bases). Trimming stripped 5 bases from V and 7 bases from J, with 18 bases between. The CDR3 spans 14 residues. The germline CDR1 and CDR2 sequences are DFQATT and SNEGSKA (reference sequence). The CDR3 DNA is TGCAGTGCTCGGTTGGGGGGAGCAAGTAATGAGCAGTTCTTC. It encodes CSARLGGASNEQFF.

The table lists this clonotype with a few counts. This chain joins TRBV4-1 and TRBJ1-5; 10 nucleotides match TRBD1. This CDR3 spans 17 amino acids. Germline lookup yields CDR1 MGHRA and CDR2 YSYEKL. V lost 0 bases, J lost 5 bases, and 7 bases stayed unmatched. In nucleotides, the CDR3 is TGCGCCAGCAGCCAAGATTTCAGGACAGGGGGTTATCAGCCCCAGCATTTT. It specifies CASSQDFRTGGYQPQHF.

This clonotype was observed a few times. V gene TRBV5-1 combines with J gene TRBJ2-5; TRBD2 matches at 7 bases. With 5 bases clipped from V and 0 bases from J, the junction kept 7 bases outside the gene matches. The CDR3 has 15 residues. Germline V lookup: CDR1 SGHRS, CDR2 YFSETQ. This CDR3 is CASSRSSGNQETQYF. Here the CDR3 DNA reads TGCGCCAGCAGTAGGTCTAGCGGAAACCAAGAGACCCAGTACTTC.